The rows below give T cell receptor beta chains drawn from one sample of a study of vaccination and CD4 T cells after COVID-19. One entry per CDR3 protein results from TCRdb running MiXCR on the PCR reads. The table records roughly 14,000 distinct CDR3 sequences, 29% of them present only once. These TCRs' antigens remain unknown. This material consisted of CD4+ T cells from blood, cultured in vitro, taken before SARS-CoV-2 vaccination. The source is a human donor who received a COVID-19 vaccine. Each CDR3 is given with its conserved first and last residue. A D gene is named only where the DNA matches it firmly. Part of the rows lack a size; the others show once, few, many or a class for expanded clones.

>TRBV6-1|TRBJ1-2|.|few
CASRAIGGDRYGYTF
TGTGCCAGCAGAGCAATTGGGGGGGATCGCTATGGCTACACCTTC
>TRBV20-1|TRBJ2-7|.|.
CSASSPGTNSYEQYF
TGCAGTGCCAGCAGCCCCGGGACAAATTCCTACGAGCAGTACTTC
>TRBV6-2/TRBV6-3|TRBJ1-3|TRBD1|.
CASSYPPGTVVLSSGNTIYF
TGTGCCAGCAGTTACCCGCCCGGGACAGTCGTACTATCCTCTGGAAACACCATATATTTT
>TRBV27|TRBJ2-7|.|few
CASSSYRTARQYF
TGTGCCAGCAGTTCTTACAGGACGGCACGCCAGTACTTC
>TRBV20-1|TRBJ1-5|TRBD1|.
CSAGGQGRNQPQHF
TGCAGTGCTGGGGGACAGGGGAGGAATCAGCCCCAGCATTTT
>TRBV5-1|TRBJ2-6|.|.
CASSLGGGTGANVLTF
TGCGCCAGCAGCTTGGGTGGCGGTACTGGGGCCAACGTCCTGACTTTC
>TRBV30|TRBJ2-2|TRBD2|.
CAWSRNSGGTNTGELFF
TGTGCCTGGAGTAGAAATAGCGGGGGGACGAACACCGGGGAGCTGTTTTTT
>TRBV20-1|TRBJ1-6|.|few
CSAGEGGGYSPLHF
TGCAGTGCTGGGGAGGGGGGGGGTTATTCACCCCTCCACTTT
>TRBV20-1|TRBJ2-1|TRBD2|few
CSARDLRGGQSEQFF
TGCAGTGCTAGAGATCTTCGGGGGGGGCAAAGTGAGCAGTTCTTC
>TRBV5-1|TRBJ2-3|.|.
CASSRGATDTQYF
TGCGCCAGCAGCCGGGGGGCCACAGATACGCAGTATTTT
>TRBV6-1|TRBJ2-1|.|.
CASSALVGFGEQFF
TGTGCCAGCAGCGCACTAGTTGGGTTTGGTGAGCAGTTCTTC
>TRBV7-8|TRBJ1-3|.|.
CASSVSASSGNTIYF
TGTGCCAGCAGCGTCTCGGCGAGCTCTGGAAACACCATATATTTT
>TRBV6-1|TRBJ1-6|TRBD1|.
CATLGTGLSSPLHF
TGTGCCACCCTGGGGACAGGGCTGAGTTCACCCCTCCACTTT
>TRBV19|TRBJ2-7|TRBD2|.
CASSGQGGIGEQYF
TGTGCCAGTAGTGGCCAGGGAGGGATTGGCGAGCAGTACTTC
>TRBV20-1|TRBJ1-5|TRBD1|few
CSAMDRASNQPQHF
TGCAGTGCTATGGACAGGGCTAGCAATCAGCCCCAGCATTTT